One sample yielded the 11 T cell receptor beta chains listed below, sequenced in a study of early T cells in non-severe SARS-CoV-2 infection. TCRdb called the 5' RACE reads again in MiXCR, with one record for every CDR3 protein. The sample shows 65,000 to 75,000 distinct CDR3 sequences, 11% of them seen only once. The sample comprised whole blood. These receptors all stem from an adult who was a healthcare worker with PCR-confirmed SARS-CoV-2 infection or an uninfected control (not recorded which).

This clonotype was observed at least ten times. The V gene is TRBV7-2, the J gene TRBJ1-6; the match to TRBD1 covers 10 bases. Germline CDR1 SGHTA, CDR2 FQGNSA. V lost 5 bases and J lost 0; bases outside the gene matches: 7. This CDR3 is built from 18 residues. CDR3 protein: CASSPRTGGGSYNSPLHF. For the CDR3, the DNA is TGTGCCAGCAGCCCCCGGACAGGGGGAGGCTCCTATAATTCACCCCTCCACTTT.

In this sample, this clonotype turned up a few times. The chain combines TRBV19 with TRBJ1-5; possible D gene TRBD1, 5 bases. Germline CDR1 LNHDA, CDR2 SQIVND (reference sequence). CDR3 length equals 14 residues. The germline V and J ends were trimmed by 4 bases and 8 bases, with 15 bases remaining between them. The CDR3 nucleotides read TGTGCCAGTAGTAGCAAGCCTCGAGGGGAGCCCCAGCATTTT. It codes for CASSSKPRGEPQHF. The whole variable domain, remainder taken from reference TRBV19 and TRBJ1-5, is DGGITQSPKYLFRKEGQNVTLSCEQNLNHDAMYWYRQDPGQGLRLIYYSQIVNDFQKGDIAEGYSVSREKKESFPLTVTSAQKNPTAFYLCASSSKPRGEPQHFGDGTRLSIL.

The V gene is TRBV12-3 or TRBV12-4, the J gene TRBJ2-6, with TRBD2 matching 14 bases. The CDR3 is 18 residues long. V was pared by 1 base and J by 2 bases, with 1 base of the junction left unmatched. The CDR3 nucleotides read TGTGCCAGCAGTTTAGAGACTAGCGGGAGGGCTGGGGCCAACGTCCTGACTTTC. Translating it yields CASSLETSGRAGANVLTF.

The chain couples TRBV29-1 to TRBJ2-3; D gene ambiguous. Germline values: CDR1 SQVTM, CDR2 ANQGSEA. V was trimmed by 4 bases and J by 0 bases, leaving 11 bases between them. The CDR3 runs to 14 residues. The CDR3 DNA reads TGCAGCGTTGTTGGTTCTACTAGCACAGATACGCAGTATTTT. It translates to CSVVGSTSTDTQYF.

Notes on this clonotype: An end of the junction does not agree with germline; a read error may underlie this. This chain links TRBV20-1 with TRBJ1-3; 7 bases align to TRBD1. CDR3 length equals 16 residues. Germline CDR1 reads DFQATT; CDR2 reads SNEGSKA (reference sequence). The CDR3 sequence is CSARARGATSENTIYF. In DNA, the CDR3 is TGCAGTGCTAGAGCCAGGGGGGCCACCTCTGAAAACACCATATATTTT.

This clonotype was found many times. V usage is TRBV27 and J usage is TRBJ2-6; the D gene is possibly TRBD2 (7 bases). The CDR3 contains 15 residues. V lost 6 bases and J lost 2, with 11 bases in between. CDR1 and CDR2 (germline): MNHEY, SMNVEV (reference sequence). The CDR3 region is CASRGGGTGANVLTF. DNA for the CDR3: TGTGCCAGCAGGGGAGGGGGTACTGGGGCCAACGTCCTGACTTTC.

This clonotype appeared many times. The CDR3, as DNA: TGTGCCAGCAGCTTCAGGACTAGCGGGAGCACAGATACGCAGTATTTT. This gives the protein CASSFRTSGSTDTQYF. The chain is built from TRBV7-2 and TRBJ2-3; 11 nucleotides match TRBD2. This CDR3 comprises 16 residues. Germline V gives CDR1 SGHTA, CDR2 FQGNSA. The trim removed 3 bases at V and 0 bases at J, leaving 2 bases unmatched.

The genes are TRBV6-1 and TRBJ2-3; D gene ambiguous. CDR1 and CDR2 from the germline V gene are MNHNS and SASEGT. V was clipped by 6 bases and J by 2 bases, with 12 bases between them. The CDR3 runs 14 residues. CDR3 sequence: CASSIGSSTDTQYF. DNA of the CDR3: TGTGCCAGCAGCATCGGTTCCTCCACAGATACGCAGTATTTT.

This clonotype occurred many times. The chain recombines TRBV7-9 with TRBJ2-6; 7 bases fit TRBD1. Germline trimming cut 1 base from V and 4 bases from J; bases unmatched to any gene: 7. The CDR3 spans 17 residues. Germline V lookup: CDR1 SEHNR, CDR2 FQNEAQ (reference sequence). This CDR3 is CASSLEQGYSGANVLTF. CDR3 coding DNA: TGTGCCAGCAGCTTAGAACAGGGGTACTCCGGGGCCAACGTCCTGACTTTC.

This clonotype has more than one count but fewer than ten. This chain uses TRBV5-3 with TRBJ2-1; TRBD1 matches at 7 bases. TRBV5-3 is assigned to the ORF class and has an uncertain function. J lost 4 bases, V lost 0 bases, and 10 bases had no gene match. The length of the CDR3 is 17 residues. CDR3: CARSLVLGQVGYNEQFF. The CDR3 DNA sequence: TGTGCCAGAAGCTTGGTATTAGGACAGGTTGGTTACAATGAGCAGTTCTTC.

The CDR3 coding sequence is TGTGCCAGCAGAGCGGGGGCCAACACAGATACGCAGTATTTT. Residues: CASRAGANTDTQYF. This chain joins TRBV6-5 and TRBJ2-3; 8 bases agree with TRBD2. The germline V gene encodes CDR1 MNHEY and CDR2 SVGAGI. This CDR3 is 14 amino acids long. With 6 bases clipped from V and 2 bases from J, the junction kept 4 bases outside the gene matches.